These T cell receptor beta chains were read from a single sample in a study of shared T cell receptors in the human thymus. The assay was immunoSEQ multiplex PCR, and TCRdb's table has in-frame clones only and misses some. The sample has 720,000 or so clones, 80% to 90% seen once. This same sample was also part of a study on human thymus T cells.

The sample consisted of thymocytes. These receptors all come from a girl under two years old with a congenital heart defect. Both conserved end residues are part of each CDR3. Fields, in order: J gene, clone size, V gene, D gene, CDR3 DNA, CDR3 protein. A D gene is named only where the DNA matches it firmly. Part of the rows lack a size; the others show once, few, many or a class for expanded clones.

J: TRBJ2-2
size: -
V: TRBV15
D: -
DNA: TGTGCCACCAGCTCAGGGGCCCCGATGCCCGATTTTGGGAACACCGGGGAGCTGTTTTTT
CDR3: CATSSGAPMPDFGNTGELFF

J: TRBJ1-1
size: -
V: TRBV29-1
D: -
DNA: TGCAGCGCGTTCCGTGCGATGGACAGTGAAGCTTTCTTT
CDR3: CSAFRAMDSEAFF

J: TRBJ1-1
size: -
V: TRBV6-4
D: -
DNA: TGTGCCAGCAGTGACTCCATGAACACTGAAGCTTTCTTT
CDR3: CASSDSMNTEAFF

J: TRBJ2-5
size: once
V: TRBV4-3
D: TRBD2
DNA: TGCGCCAGCAGCCCGTCTAGCGGGGGGGCAGCGGGAGAAGAGACCCAGTACTTC
CDR3: CASSPSSGGAAGEETQYF

J: TRBJ2-1
size: -
V: TRBV19
D: TRBD2
DNA: TGTGCCAGTAGTTCTGGACTAGCGGACCTAGCTGAAAGAGGAGCATACAATGAGCAGTTCTTC
CDR3: CASSSGLADLAERGAYNEQFF

J: TRBJ1-3
size: -
V: TRBV7-2
D: -
DNA: TGTGCCAGCAGTCCCCCCGTCCCGAGAGCTGGAAACACCATATATTTT
CDR3: CASSPPVPRAGNTIYF

J: TRBJ1-6
size: -
V: TRBV6-5
D: -
DNA: TGTGCCAGCAGTGATTCAGGGGCAAATTCACCCCTCCACTTT
CDR3: CASSDSGANSPLHF

J: TRBJ1-6
size: -
V: TRBV25-1
D: TRBD1
DNA: TGTGCCAGCAGTGGACCGGGACAGGGCACGGATAATTCACCCCTCCACTTT
CDR3: CASSGPGQGTDNSPLHF

J: TRBJ1-5
size: -
V: TRBV4-3
D: -
DNA: TGCGCCAGCAGCCAAGATCCGAGGGATCAGCCCCAGCATTTT
CDR3: CASSQDPRDQPQHF

J: TRBJ2-7
size: once
V: TRBV5-1
D: TRBD1
DNA: TGCGCCAGCAGCACACGACAGGGCCCGGGCGAGCAGTACTTC
CDR3: CASSTRQGPGEQYF

J: TRBJ2-3
size: -
V: TRBV2
D: -
DNA: TGTGCCAGCGGGACATCAAGGGATACGCAGTATTTT
CDR3: CASGTSRDTQYF

J: TRBJ1-6
size: -
V: TRBV5-1
D: -
DNA: TGCGCCAGCAGCTTGAACGAGGGAGGCTCACCCCTCCACTTT
CDR3: CASSLNEGGSPLHF

J: TRBJ1-2
size: -
V: TRBV30
D: -
DNA: TGTGCCTGGCTAGGCTACACCTTC
CDR3: CAWLGYTF

J: TRBJ2-3
size: -
V: TRBV11-2
D: TRBD1
DNA: TGTGCCAGCAGCCAGGGGGTGGAAGATACGCAGTATTTT
CDR3: CASSQGVEDTQYF

J: TRBJ1-2
size: -
V: TRBV5-1
D: TRBD1
DNA: TGCGCCAGCAGCCCAAGGGACAGGCTATATGGCTACACCTTC
CDR3: CASSPRDRLYGYTF

J: TRBJ1-1
size: few
V: TRBV28
D: TRBD1
DNA: TGTGCCAGCAGAAACCGAGACAGGGCCGCTGGTGAAGCTTTCTTT
CDR3: CASRNRDRAAGEAFF

J: TRBJ1-1
size: few
V: TRBV5-8
D: TRBD1
DNA: TGTGCCAGCAGTACGGGACAGCTTAACACTGAAGCTTTCTTT
CDR3: CASSTGQLNTEAFF

J: TRBJ2-5
size: -
V: TRBV5-6
D: -
DNA: TGTGCCAGCAGCTTGGCGACGGGTGTGGAGACCCAGTACTTC
CDR3: CASSLATGVETQYF

J: TRBJ2-7
size: -
V: TRBV27
D: -
DNA: TGTGCCAGCAGTTTACCCCCCCGGGGGGCTATTCCCTACGAGCAGTACTTC
CDR3: CASSLPPRGAIPYEQYF

J: TRBJ2-1
size: -
V: TRBV4-1
D: -
DNA: TGCGCCAGCAGCCTCTCAGGGGTAGGCTCCAATGAGCAGTTCTTC
CDR3: CASSLSGVGSNEQFF

J: TRBJ1-1
size: -
V: TRBV6-5
D: -
DNA: TGTGCCAGCAGTTATCATGGTAAGGGGACTGAAGCTTTCTTT
CDR3: CASSYHGKGTEAFF

J: TRBJ2-5
size: -
V: TRBV6-6
D: TRBD2
DNA: TGTGCCAGCAGTTCAAGCGGGGTAAAGAAAGAGACCCAGTACTTC
CDR3: CASSSSGVKKETQYF

J: TRBJ2-5
size: -
V: TRBV2
D: -
DNA: TGTGCCAGCAGTGAGGGCGGGGAGGAGACCCAGTACTTC
CDR3: CASSEGGEETQYF

J: TRBJ2-7
size: few
V: TRBV29-1
D: TRBD1
DNA: TGCAGCGTTGTGGACAGGGGAAGCTCCTACGAGCAGTACTTC
CDR3: CSVVDRGSSYEQYF

J: TRBJ2-1
size: -
V: TRBV29-1
D: TRBD2
DNA: TGCAGCGTTGTACCCTCGGGGGGGCCGCATCTCGATAACAATGAGCAGTTCTTC
CDR3: CSVVPSGGPHLDNNEQFF

J: TRBJ1-5
size: -
V: TRBV18
D: TRBD1
DNA: TGTGCCAGCTCACCTAACGGGACAGGGAATCAGCCCCAGCATTTT
CDR3: CASSPNGTGNQPQHF

J: TRBJ2-1
size: -
V: TRBV12-5
D: TRBD2
DNA: TGTGCTAGTGGTTTACATATCGGGGGGACGTCCTACAATGAGCAGTTCTTC
CDR3: CASGLHIGGTSYNEQFF

J: TRBJ1-1
size: -
V: TRBV18
D: TRBD1
DNA: TGTGCCAGCTCACCACGGGGAAACAGGGGGCGATACACTGAAGCTTTCTTT
CDR3: CASSPRGNRGRYTEAFF

J: TRBJ1-1
size: once
V: TRBV5-1
D: TRBD1
DNA: TGCGCCAGCAGCCCCATCCCTGGCCGGACAGGGAGGACTGAAGCTTTCTTT
CDR3: CASSPIPGRTGRTEAFF

J: TRBJ1-2
size: -
V: TRBV6-5
D: TRBD1
DNA: TGTGCCAGCAGTTCTCAGACAGGGGGCCTCTATGGCTACACCTTC
CDR3: CASSSQTGGLYGYTF

J: TRBJ1-2
size: -
V: TRBV5-8
D: TRBD1
DNA: TGTGCCAGCAGCTTGCTTCCCCGGACAGGTTCGTTTACGGGGGGCTACACCTTC
CDR3: CASSLLPRTGSFTGGYTF

J: TRBJ1-2
size: -
V: TRBV15
D: -
DNA: TGTGCCACCAGCAGACTTAGAACGGGCTACACCTTC
CDR3: CATSRLRTGYTF

J: TRBJ1-6
size: -
V: TRBV9
D: -
DNA: TGTGCCAGCAGCGTACAGGGTGGCGGTTCACCCCTCCACTTT
CDR3: CASSVQGGGSPLHF

J: TRBJ2-6
size: -
V: TRBV4-1
D: TRBD1
DNA: TGCGCCAGCAGCCACCGGGACAGGGGGCTCGGGGCCAACGTCCTGACTTTC
CDR3: CASSHRDRGLGANVLTF

J: TRBJ1-2
size: few
V: TRBV5-1
D: TRBD1
DNA: TGCGCCAGCAGCAGACGGTGGGTTATGACAGGGGGCATGGGCGGCTACACCTTC
CDR3: CASSRRWVMTGGMGGYTF

J: TRBJ1-2
size: -
V: TRBV18
D: TRBD1
DNA: TGTGCCAGCTCACTCGGACAGGGGTCTAACTATGGCTACACCTTC
CDR3: CASSLGQGSNYGYTF